What follows is one T cell receptor beta chain and its context. CDR3 length equals 15 residues. Trimming at V came to 5 bases and at J to 5 bases, leaving 11 bases not matched to a gene. Germline V gene data show CDR1 as MNHEY and CDR2 as SVGAGI. The PCR was carried out with 60 Vbeta primers and 13 Jbeta primers. Generated by immunoSEQ multiplex PCR, the TCRdb table keeps only in-frame clones and is missing some. The sample holds more than 110,000 clones; around three quarters are singletons and the top ten take approximately 2.1%. The data stem from a study of cytomegalovirus exposure and HLA in healthy donors.

The J gene is TRBJ2-7, the V gene TRBV6-5; the match to TRBD1 covers 8 bases. The sequence came from a man aged 25 to 40 in good health and CMV-seronegative. The material sequenced was PBMCs. In DNA, the CDR3 is TGTGCCAGCAGTGCCGGGACAGGTCTTCCTCACGAGCAGTACTTC. Translation: CASSAGTGLPHEQYF.